The 17 T cell receptor beta chains listed next were all sequenced from one sample in a study of regulatory T cells in long-lasting Graves disease. iRepertoire HTBI primers and Arm-PCR of CDR3 regions built TCR beta libraries. TCRdb passed the multiplex PCR reads through MiXCR, listing each CDR3 protein once. This table holds hundreds of thousands of distinct CDR3 sequences, 16% found once. The time point is: newly diagnosed GD, antithyroid drugs for less than 3 months. Isolated PBMC RNA provided the starting material for the TCR library. This sample also belongs to another study, concerning T cells in Graves' hyperthyroidism and ophthalmopathy.

The sample was peripheral blood mononuclear cells (PBMCs), taken at new diagnosis, from a patient treated with antithyroid drugs. These receptors were collected from a woman aged 35-65 years with Graves disease.

This clonotype occurred many times. The chain employs TRBV2 and TRBJ2-3, with unresolved D. This CDR3 region has 17 residues. Germline V gene lookup returns CDR1 SNHLY and CDR2 FYNNEI. V lost 0 bases and J lost 2, with 15 bases in between. Here the CDR3 DNA reads TGTGCCAGCAGTGAAGCTCTCGGAGCCAGCATCACAGATACGCAGTATTTT. Translation gives CASSEALGASITDTQYF.

The V call is TRBV4-1, the J call TRBJ1-2; D is perhaps TRBD1 (6 bases). V lost 3 bases and J 2 bases, leaving 10 bases between the germline ends. The germline V gene has CDR1 MGHRA and CDR2 YSYEKL. CDR3 length: 14 residues. In DNA, the CDR3 is TGCGCCAGCAGCCAGGCAGGGGCGAACTATGGCTACACCTTC. Translating gives CASSQAGANYGYTF.

This clonotype was observed many times. The chain is built from TRBV6-2 or TRBV6-3 and TRBJ2-1; D gene ambiguous. Germline loops: CDR1 MNHEY, CDR2 SVGEGT. The CDR3 has 12 amino acids. V lost 5 bases and J lost 10, with 12 bases in between. The CDR3 loop is CASSRALLEQFF. CDR3 coding DNA: TGTGCCAGCAGTCGGGCCCTATTAGAGCAGTTCTTC.

The chain has TRBV15 and TRBJ1-5; TRBD1 agrees at 7 bases. The CDR3 extends over 15 amino acids. Losses at the gene ends were 0 bases for V and 9 bases for J; bases not matched to a gene: 8. Germline V gene sequence: CDR1 LNHNV, CDR2 YYDKDF (reference sequence). The CDR3 is CATSRDRTGRGPQHF. CDR3 DNA: TGTGCCACCAGCAGAGATCGGACAGGCCGAGGGCCCCAGCATTTT.

This clonotype was counted only a few times. In DNA, the CDR3 is TGTGCCAGCAGCGTAGAGACAGGGAGCTCCTACGAGCAGTACTTC. Its protein is CASSVETGSSYEQYF. The chain carries TRBV9 and TRBJ2-7; 7 positions match TRBD1. Unmatched junction bases numbered 3, after V lost 0 bases and J lost 0 bases. The CDR3 length is 15 residues. Germline V gene data show CDR1 as SGDLS and CDR2 as YYNGEE.

This clonotype was seen at least ten times. The V gene is TRBV30, the J gene TRBJ2-1; D might be TRBD1 (5 bases). V lost 3 bases and J lost 6, with 9 bases in between. Germline-derived CDR1 and CDR2 are GTSNPN and SVGIG (reference sequence). The CDR3 totals 12 residues. The CDR3 here is CAWSPRGNEQFF. For the CDR3, the DNA is TGTGCCTGGAGCCCAAGGGGCAATGAGCAGTTCTTC.

The chain joins TRBV19 to TRBJ1-1; 8 nucleotides line up with TRBD1. With V trimmed by 10 bases and J by 0 bases, 4 bases remained unmatched. This CDR3 region has 13 residues. Germline V gene sequence: CDR1 LNHDA, CDR2 SQIVND (reference sequence). Here the CDR3 DNA reads TGTGCCACGTCAGGGGGCATGAACACTGAAGCTTTCTTT. As protein: CATSGGMNTEAFF. The variable domain in full, with the rest retrieved from reference TRBV19 and TRBJ1-1, is DGGITQSPKYLFRKEGQNVTLSCEQNLNHDAMYWYRQDPGQGLRLIYYSQIVNDFQKGDIAEGYSVSREKKESFPLTVTSAQKNPTAFYLCATSGGMNTEAFFGQGTRLTVV.

In this sample, this clonotype turned up many times. V is TRBV11-2 and J is TRBJ2-5; 8 nucleotides match TRBD2. The ends lost 1 base at V and 3 bases at J; junction bases unmatched: 1. Germline-derived CDR1 and CDR2 are SGHAT and FQNNGV. CDR3 length equals 14 residues. DNA for the CDR3: TGTGCCAGCAGCTTAGGGGGACTAGAAGAGACCCAGTACTTC. As protein: CASSLGGLEETQYF.

Remarks on this clonotype: Its ends do not fully match the called genes, so a read error is possible. The chain has TRBV6-1 and TRBJ1-1; D ambiguous. The germline CDR1 and CDR2 sequences are MNHNS and SASEGT. CDR3 length: 12 amino acids. As DNA, the CDR3 is TGTGCCAGCAGGCGGATGAACACTGAAGCTCTCTTT. It translates to CASRRMNTEALF.

Many counts were recorded for this clonotype. The chain links TRBV5-5 to TRBJ2-2; TRBD1 matches 11 bases. In germline, CDR1 is SGHKS, CDR2 YYEKEE (reference sequence). CDR3 length: 16 residues. Germline trimming cut 3 bases from V and 1 base from J; bases unmatched to any gene: 2. CDR3 loop: CASSWTGGRNTGELFF. DNA for the CDR3: TGTGCCAGCAGCTGGACAGGGGGCCGGAACACCGGGGAGCTGTTTTTT.

This clonotype was picked up one time. This could be a read error, since a much larger clone is one nucleotide away. The chain joins TRBV11-2 to TRBJ1-5; D is undetermined. Looked up from germline, CDR1 is SGHAT and CDR2 is FQNNGV. The CDR3 covers 15 residues. The CDR3 protein is CASSSVAFSDQPQHF. The CDR3 DNA sequence: TGTGCCAGCAGCTCAGTGGCTTTTAGCGATCAGCCCCAGCATTTT.

This clonotype has ten or more counts. The chain employs TRBV28 and TRBJ2-1, with D perhaps TRBD2 (6 bases). Matching the DNA end better, TRBJ2-5 makes the J call doubtful. This CDR3 comprises 15 residues. Germline V CDR1 and CDR2: MDHEN, SYDVKM. The CDR3, as DNA: TGTGCCAGCAGTTCGGGCGGGGTCATACAAGAGACCCAGTACTTC. This sequence encodes CASSSGGVIQETQYF.

This chain joins TRBV2 and TRBJ2-5; TRBD2 matches at 9 bases. Per the germline V gene, CDR1 is SNHLY and CDR2 is FYNNEI. CDR3 size: 18 residues. V lost 6 bases and J lost 2; bases outside the gene matches: 16. CDR3 sequence: CASSPLRGGGAEQETQYF. The CDR3 DNA sequence: TGTGCCAGCAGCCCCCTCCGGGGCGGGGGGGCCGAACAAGAGACCCAGTACTTC.

This clonotype showed up just a few times. The rearrangement uses TRBV25-1 and TRBJ2-1; 9 bases are shared with TRBD2. This CDR3 is built from 15 residues. Unmatched junction bases numbered 12, after V lost 6 bases and J lost 9 bases. Per the germline V gene, CDR1 is MGHDK and CDR2 is SYGVNS. The CDR3 loop is CASRVGAGGQSEQFF. CDR3 DNA: TGTGCCAGCAGGGTCGGGGCGGGGGGGCAGAGTGAGCAGTTCTTC. The full variable domain, completed using reference TRBV25-1 and TRBJ2-1, is EADIYQTPRYLVIGTGKKITLECSQTMGHDKMYWYQQDPGMELHLIHYSYGVNSTEKGDLSSESTVSRIRTEHFPLTLESARPSHTSQYLCASRVGAGGQSEQFFGPGTRLTVL.

This clonotype was found a few times. The V and J genes are TRBV30 and TRBJ1-3, with D possibly TRBD1 on 5 matching bases. V lost 0 bases and J lost 1, with 13 bases in between. The CDR3 totals 16 residues. CDR1 and CDR2 (germline): GTSNPN, SVGIG (reference sequence). The CDR3 DNA sequence: TGTGCCTGGAGTGTACCAGGGTATCAGTCTGGAAACACCATATATTTT. This sequence encodes CAWSVPGYQSGNTIYF. The full variable domain, with the rest looked up from reference TRBV30 and TRBJ1-3, is SQTIHQWPATLVQPVGSPLSLECTVEGTSNPNLYWYRQAAGRGLQLLFYSVGIGQISSEVPQNLSASRPQDRQFILSSKKLLLSDSGFYLCAWSVPGYQSGNTIYFGEGSWLTVV.

Points on this clonotype: A much larger clone is a single base away; this may be a read error. Since no conserved phenylalanine or tryptophan closes the CDR3, a read error is the likely cause. The V call is TRBV11-3, the J call TRBJ2-7; a weak D match, TRBD1 (5 bases). The CDR3 totals 14 residues. Germline V gives CDR1 SGHNT, CDR2 YENEEA. V dropped 2 bases and J dropped 5 bases, with 13 bases sitting between them. The CDR3 DNA is TGTGCCAGCAGCTTAAACTCAGGGTCAAACGAGCAGTACTCC. Protein product: CASSLNSGSNEQYS.

In this sample, this clonotype turned up many times. The DNA for the CDR3 is TGTGCCAGCAGTGCACAGGGAGGGACGGCTGAAGCTTTCTTT. This encodes CASSAQGGTAEAFF. The chain is built from TRBV25-1 and TRBJ1-1; D perhaps matches TRBD1 (6 bases). The ends were cut back, 4 bases at V and 6 bases at J, with 15 bases in the middle. The CDR3 length is 14 residues. CDR1 is MGHDK and CDR2 is SYGVNS in the germline V gene.